The T cell receptor (beta chain) under discussion was sequenced for a study of sequential checkpoint blockade in melanoma (dated by TCRdb to the late 2010s). For context, the study as a whole: Patients were randomized 1:1 to first-line nivolumab followed by ipilimumab (arm A) or ipilimumab followed by nivolumab (arm B). Maintenance nivolumab was given following each of the two trial sequences. DNA from about a hundred pretreatment melanoma tumor samples underwent TCRbeta immunosequencing. For about two dozen patients, matched tumor biopsies were obtained before treatment and at week 13, following single-agent nivolumab (arm A) or ipilimumab (arm B). Roughly 80% of the matched tumor biopsy pairs taken before and after treatment were from the same lesion.

TCRbeta CDR3 regions were immunosequenced from genomic DNA with the immunoSEQ Assay. Before high-throughput sequencing, the genomic DNA was amplified using bias-controlled multiplex PCR. The study's processing was this. To quantify the absolute abundance of each unique TCRbeta CDR3 region, the sequences were collapsed and filtered. Clonality, defined as 1 minus Pielou's evenness, was calculated using only productive rearrangements. Tumor T-cell fraction was calculated by normalizing TCRbeta template counts to usable DNA, which was estimated from several housekeeping genes. A previously published method was used to identify clones whose frequencies were significantly greater in on-treatment samples than in baseline samples. TCRdb obtained this table from immuneACCESS and retained in-frame rearrangements with V and J assigned. These tables miss some clones; where compared with another copy, unresolved V genes account for less than half of the shortfall, and the remainder is unexplained. Clone size and the V and J calls come from that table; the DNA yielded D and trimming. In this sample the table shows 5,000 to 7,000 clones, roughly a fifth of which occur a single time. The top ten hold around a tenth of the sample.

What the research found in general, with its limitations: Within-arm analyses of tumor T-cell fraction were constrained by small sample sizes and reduced statistical power. Patients whose tumor T-cell fraction and clonality increased by week 13 were about 30 times more likely to achieve clinical benefit. In the nivolumab-first arm (arm A), an association was found between pretreatment tumor TIL clonality and response (P = .04). Tumor T-cell fraction and clonality correlated with PD-L1 staining and CD8+ T-cell counts but not with mutational load. Larger, independent patient cohorts are needed to validate the response-prediction model that combines TCR metrics and mutation burden.

As regards this clone: Its antigen is still unknown. One base away there is no much larger clone; base qualities are not given.

At the junction V is shortened by 4 bases and J by 3 bases, with 10 bases in between. For CDR1 and CDR2, the germline V gene lists SQVTM and ANQGSEA. There are 12 amino acids in the CDR3, from cysteine to phenylalanine inclusive. CDR3 DNA is the only sequence kept; it has 36 bases, read in frame from the first base. This specimen's treatment or condition label, per the study, means: randomized to nivolumab then ipilimumab (arm A) or the reverse (arm B). No trial patient had received prior DNA-damaging chemotherapy. CheckMate 064, a randomized, open-label phase II trial of sequential checkpoint blockade, was the source of the samples, all of which came from patients with melanoma. Genomic DNA from formalin-fixed paraffin-embedded (FFPE) tissue samples served as the input for tumor TCR sequencing.

The input for sequencing was tumor tissue (inferred from file names), taken from a patient given nivolumab and ipilimumab in sequence. The chain is made from TRBV29-1 and TRBJ2-7, with the identity of the D gene unclear. The receptor was derived from a human donor with melanoma. The nucleotides are TGCAGCGTTGGTTTTTTGGGCTACGAGCAGTACTTC. The encoded protein is CSVGFLGYEQYF.